This T cell receptor (beta chain) derives from a study of type 1 regulatory T cells. T-allo10 cells from the graft donor were described as anergic, host-alloantigen-specific, and alloantigen-specific suppressors. V lost 2 bases and J lost 1, with 17 bases in between. The CDR3 sequence is 17 residues long. Per germline, CDR1 LGHDT and CDR2 YNNKEL (reference sequence). As regards this clonotype: Its antigen is not identified.

TCRdb called the reads again in MiXCR, with one record for every CDR3 protein. The sample shows about 68,000 distinct CDR3 sequences, 63% of them seen only once. The origin of this receptor is a human donor in good health. The sequencing input was cultured T cells, either the whole culture or a sorted T cell fraction (not recorded which). Subset: Tr1-enriched cell product generated in vitro against host alloantigens. The genes are TRBV3-1 and TRBJ2-5; D gene uncertain. The CDR3 sequence: CASSQKLMSVPQETQYF. For the CDR3, the DNA is TGTGCCAGCAGCCAAAAATTGATGTCGGTTCCCCAAGAGACCCAGTACTTC.